This passage covers 21 T cell receptor beta chains from one sample sequenced in a study of cytomegalovirus exposure and HLA in healthy donors. Sequenced by immunoSEQ multiplex PCR; TCRdb stores in-frame clones only, minus some. Among 75,000 to 85,000 clones listed, just over 90% were seen once. Material: PBMCs. These receptors were taken from a man younger than 40 in good health and CMV-seronegative.

The chain uses TRBV6-5 and TRBJ1-5; D call uncertain. The CDR3 consists of 14 residues. Germline CDR1 and CDR2: MNHEY and SVGAGI. Trimming took off 2 bases at V and 5 bases at J, with 10 bases between the two ends. The DNA of the CDR3 is TGTGCCAGCAGTTACGGGAGCTACCATCAGCCCCAGCATTTT. Translating it yields CASSYGSYHQPQHF.

The rearrangement links TRBV27 to TRBJ2-2, with no clear D. V dropped 1 base and J dropped 0 bases, with 12 bases sitting between them. This CDR3 spans 17 amino acids. CDR1 is MNHEY, CDR2 SMNVEV, per germline (reference sequence). CDR3 sequence (DNA): TGTGCCAGCAGTTTATACCCACGGGTTTCGAACACCGGGGAGCTGTTTTTT. The encoded protein is CASSLYPRVSNTGELFF.

This clone showed up just a few times. The chain uses TRBV2 and TRBJ2-1; D is ambiguous. CDR1 and CDR2 (germline): SNHLY, FYNNEI. The CDR3 spans 13 residues. Between the trimmed V and J ends, which lost 7 bases and 1 base, there was a span of 8 bases. The chain's CDR3 is CASTSVSYNEQFF. The CDR3 bases are TGTGCCAGCACAAGCGTATCCTACAATGAGCAGTTCTTC.

This chain links TRBV28 with TRBJ2-3; D is undetermined. Germline V gene sequence: CDR1 MDHEN, CDR2 SYDVKM. The CDR3 totals 18 residues. V lost 2 bases and J 8 bases, leaving 26 bases between the germline ends. This chain's CDR3 is CASSLGSGRSRTLRTQYF. CDR3 nucleotide sequence: TGTGCCAGCAGTTTAGGTTCTGGGCGATCCCGAACTCTACGTACGCAGTATTTT.

The genes are TRBV11-2 and TRBJ1-1; D perhaps matches TRBD1 (5 bases). V lost 1 base, J lost 7 bases, and 7 bases lay in between. The CDR3 covers 12 residues. Germline V gives CDR1 SGHAT, CDR2 FQNNGV. This CDR3 reads CASSLVGGEAFF. For the CDR3, the DNA is TGTGCCAGCAGCTTAGTGGGGGGTGAAGCTTTCTTT.

The V gene is TRBV11-2, the J gene TRBJ2-1, with D perhaps TRBD2 (5 bases). Looked up from germline, CDR1 is SGHAT and CDR2 is FQNNGV. Trimming cost V 4 bases and J 7 bases, with 11 bases left between them. This CDR3 has 13 amino acids. The CDR3 bases are TGTGCCAGCAGCTACCTAGCTAGGAATGAGCAGTTCTTC. This encodes CASSYLARNEQFF.

This clone was picked up a small number of times. The chain combines TRBV28 with TRBJ1-6; maybe TRBD1 (5 bases). V lost 2 bases and J 11 bases, leaving 7 bases between the germline ends. The CDR3 is made up of 12 amino acids. The V gene's germline CDR1 is MDHEN and CDR2 SYDVKM. The CDR3 DNA is TGTGCCAGCAGTTTAGCCAGGGCACCCCTCCACTTT. It yields the protein CASSLARAPLHF.

The gene calls are TRBV27 and TRBJ1-1; no reliable D call. The V end lost 0 bases, the J end lost 7 bases, and 9 bases lay between the germline ends. The CDR3 consists of 13 residues. In germline, CDR1 is MNHEY, CDR2 SMNVEV (reference sequence). The CDR3 sequence is CASSLSFWSEAFF. Written as DNA, the CDR3 is TGTGCCAGCAGTTTATCATTTTGGAGTGAAGCTTTCTTT.

This sequence joins TRBV10-2 and TRBJ1-6; TRBD1 aligns across 9 bases. CDR3 length: 16 residues. Germline trimming cut 8 bases from V and 13 bases from J; bases unmatched to any gene: 18. Looked up from germline, CDR1 is WSHSY and CDR2 is SAAADI. The CDR3 sequence: CASDIATRTGDLPLHF. CDR3 DNA: TGCGCCAGCGATATAGCGACCAGGACAGGGGACTTGCCCCTCCACTTT.

The V and J genes are TRBV18 and TRBJ1-2; D is possibly TRBD1 (6 bases). The CDR3 consists of 17 residues. Germline CDR1 reads KGHSH; CDR2 reads LQKENI. The V gene lost 5 bases and the J gene lost 3 bases, with 22 bases spanning the gap. Here the CDR3 DNA reads TGTGCCAGCTCAGAAGGACCGACAGGACCCCTTGACTATGGCTACACCTTC. This translates into CASSEGPTGPLDYGYTF.

The rearrangement joins TRBV9 to TRBJ2-7; the match to TRBD2 covers 10 bases. The CDR3 totals 15 residues. Germline V gene data show CDR1 as SGDLS and CDR2 as YYNGEE. The junction had 5 bases not matched to a gene; V was cut back by 0 bases and J by 5 bases. CDR3 bases: TGTGCCAGCAGCGTAGGAGCGGGAGGGTCCCACGAGCAGTACTTC. Translated, it gives CASSVGAGGSHEQYF.

V gene TRBV27 combines with J gene TRBJ1-3; TRBD1 agrees at 8 bases. This CDR3 region has 17 residues. V lost 3 bases, J lost 2 bases, and 9 bases stayed unmatched. The germline V gene has CDR1 MNHEY and CDR2 SMNVEV (reference sequence). The CDR3 DNA sequence: TGTGCCAGCAGTTTCCAATCCCCACAGGGGGCTGGAAACACCATATATTTT. Its protein product is CASSFQSPQGAGNTIYF.

The V call is TRBV11-2, the J call TRBJ2-7, with D possibly being TRBD1 (5 bases). V shed 3 bases and J shed 4 bases, with 13 bases lying between them. CDR3 length equals 14 residues. Germline-derived CDR1 and CDR2 are SGHAT and FQNNGV. The DNA for the CDR3 is TGTGCCAGCAGCTTCCAGGGTCTAACGTACGAGCAGTACTTC. Translation gives CASSFQGLTYEQYF. Supplemented by reference TRBV11-2 and TRBJ2-7, the full variable domain reads EAGVAQSPRYKIIEKRQSVAFWCNPISGHATLYWYQQILGQGPKLLIQFQNNGVVDDSQLPKDRFSAERLKGVDSTLKIQPAKLEDSAVYLCASSFQGLTYEQYFGPGTRLTVT.

This rearrangement joins TRBV4-2 to TRBJ2-7; TRBD2 matches at 12 bases. This CDR3 contains 16 residues. Germline V lookup: CDR1 LGHNA, CDR2 YNFKEQ. The ends lost 6 bases at V and 4 bases at J; junction bases unmatched: 10. CDR3 DNA: TGTGCCAGCAGTCCTCGTCTAGCGGGGGGGCGGTACGAGCAGTACTTC. This codes for CASSPRLAGGRYEQYF.

This clone was detected a few times. V is TRBV10-2 and J is TRBJ2-1; D not certain. CDR3 length equals 11 residues. V was trimmed by 7 bases and J by 3 bases, leaving 4 bases between them. CDR1 and CDR2 (germline): WSHSY, SAAADI. The CDR3, as DNA: TGCGCCAGCACAGACTACAATGAGCAGTTCTTC. Translating gives CASTDYNEQFF.

Comment on this clone: Sequence at one end of the junction differs from germline and may be a read error. V usage is TRBV6-5 and J usage is TRBJ1-6; D uncertain. The CDR3 contains 13 residues. Germline lookup yields CDR1 MNHEY and CDR2 SVGAGI. The CDR3 DNA reads TGTGCCAGCAGTAACTCAAGAGGTTTTCCCCTCCACTTT. Translated: CASSNSRGFPLHF.

V is TRBV5-1 and J is TRBJ2-3; the D is unclear. V was cut by 1 base and J by 1 base, with 7 bases left in between. CDR1 SGHRS and CDR2 YFSETQ come from the germline V gene. This CDR3 has 14 amino acids. The CDR3 DNA reads as TGCGCCAGCAGCTTGTCGGCGGGCACAGATACGCAGTATTTT. This gives the protein CASSLSAGTDTQYF.

The V gene is TRBV5-8, the J gene TRBJ2-2; 14 nucleotides align to TRBD2. The ends lost 0 bases at V and 5 bases at J; junction bases unmatched: 3. The CDR3 is 17 amino acids. Germline CDR1 is SGHTS and CDR2 is YDEGEE. The CDR3 here is CASSLAGTSGRTGELFF. The CDR3 nucleotides read TGTGCCAGCAGCTTGGCTGGGACTAGCGGGAGAACCGGGGAGCTGTTTTTT.

This clone was found once. For the CDR3, the DNA is TGTGCCAGCTCACCATACAGGGGGTCCACAGATACGCAGTATTTT. Residues: CASSPYRGSTDTQYF. The J gene is TRBJ2-3, the V gene TRBV18; TRBD1 agrees at 8 bases. After removal of 2 bases from V and 2 bases from J, the junction contained 3 bases not matched to a gene. The CDR3 has 15 residues. Germline V gene lookup returns CDR1 KGHSH and CDR2 LQKENI.

The chain links TRBV29-1 to TRBJ2-3, with TRBD1 matching 10 bases. Trimming at V came to 6 bases and at J to 5 bases, leaving 8 bases not matched to a gene. Germline V lookup: CDR1 SQVTM, CDR2 ANQGSEA. The CDR3 runs 14 residues. As DNA, the CDR3 is TGCAGCGTGGGGGGCGGGACAGGGGTAGATACGCAGTATTTT. Amino acid sequence: CSVGGGTGVDTQYF.

The rearrangement links TRBV5-4 to TRBJ1-5, with D uncertain. This CDR3 is 14 amino acids long. Looked up from germline, CDR1 is SGHNT and CDR2 is YYREEE (reference sequence). With 4 bases removed from V and 4 bases from J, the gap between germline ends came to 12 bases. The CDR3 coding sequence is TGTGCCAGCAGCATGGGTGGGCAGAATCAGCCCCAGCATTTT. Its protein is CASSMGGQNQPQHF.